This TCR beta chain is drawn from a study of beta chain features in type 1 diabetes. On the study more broadly: In age, gender and cell yields, patients were similar to healthy donors.

All of the isolated RNA was reverse transcribed, so expressed TCRB transcripts were sequenced. Generated by immunoSEQ multiplex PCR, the TCRdb table keeps only in-frame clones and is missing some. This sample carries approximately 400,000 clones, approximately 15% of them seen once, and the ten largest clones take about 0.018%. The V end was cut by 4 bases, the J end by 4 bases, with 16 bases between. Germline CDR1 GTSNPN, CDR2 SVGIG (reference sequence). The CDR3 totals 14 residues. For this clone: Its antigen is as yet unknown.

The study, taken as a whole, reports: Type 1 diabetes patients had VDJ junctions that carried fewer insertions and more deletions.

On average, the one heparinised blood draw given by each donor was around 110 mL. Sorting with CD45RO/CCR7/CD25/CD127/CD95/CD27 yielded naive, central memory, regulatory and stem-like memory CD4+ cells. The chain links TRBV30 to TRBJ1-2; TRBD1 might be the D (6 bases). The sequencing input was naive CD4+ T cells from blood. The receptor comes from a woman under 30 in good health. The CDR3 DNA reads as TGTGCCTGGATTGGACAGAGTAACTTCTATGGCTACACCTTC. Encoded protein: CAWIGQSNFYGYTF.